This paragraph reports one TCR beta chain. Its antigen is unidentified. Repertoires were generated with immunoSEQ multiplex PCR, while TCRdb's copy carries only in-frame clones and drops some. Of approximately 110,000 clones detected, about 90% appear once; the ten largest clones hold just under 10%. Germline assignment: CDR1 SGHTA and CDR2 FQGNSA. V gave up 5 bases and J gave up 9 bases; unmatched junction bases: 10. CDR3 length: 14 amino acids. This entry comes from a study of T cell responses to AZD1222 COVID-19 vaccine. The study's findings and limits: Clonal diversity was possibly underestimated; the donors were predominantly white British and more often female. Scientists sampled the repertoires only once the peak T cell response had passed. Among spike-specific TCRs, nearly half reportedly target unmutated variant regions. Mapped onto spike, vaccine-associated CD4 TCRs spanned it and were dominant at 160-218 and 743-854.

The chain employs TRBV7-2 and TRBJ2-7; TRBD2 matches at 10 bases. The TCR comes from an adult in good health. The input for sequencing was peripheral blood, taken on day 0 of AZD1222 vaccination. In nucleotides, the CDR3 is TGTGCCAGCAGCGGGACAGCGGGGGGGCTGGGGCAGTACTTC. Its protein product is CASSGTAGGLGQYF.